The 20 T cell receptor beta chains below were found in one sample sequenced in a study of T cell responses to AZD1222 COVID-19 vaccine. Assay: immunoSEQ multiplex PCR; the TCRdb copy retains only in-frame clones and omits some. The sample lists some 130,000 clones, approximately 90% occurring once. The sequencing here drew on peripheral blood, taken on day 0 of AZD1222 vaccination. The receptors stem from an adult in good health.

This rearrangement joins TRBV18 to TRBJ1-6; the D gene is possibly TRBD1 (6 bases). CDR3 length: 15 amino acids. Per germline, CDR1 KGHSH and CDR2 LQKENI. The V gene lost 5 bases and the J gene lost 5 bases, with 13 bases spanning the gap. The CDR3 bases are TGTGCCAGCTCAACCGGACAGAGCAATAATTCACCCCTCCACTTT. Encoded protein: CASSTGQSNNSPLHF.

The V call is TRBV2, the J call TRBJ1-3; D gene unclear. The CDR3 consists of 12 residues. The ends were cut back, 5 bases at V and 11 bases at J, with 13 bases in the middle. Germline V gene data show CDR1 as SNHLY and CDR2 as FYNNEI. CDR3 region: CASSPRTYAIYF. Here the CDR3 DNA reads TGTGCCAGCAGTCCCCGGACTTACGCCATATATTTT. The full variable domain, rest sourced from reference TRBV2 and TRBJ1-3, is EPEVTQTPSHQVTQMGQEVILRCVPISNHLYFYWYRQILGQKVEFLVSFYNNEISEKSEIFDDQFSVERPDGSNFTLKIRSTKLEDSAMYFCASSPRTYAIYFGEGSWLTVV.

CDR3 coding DNA: TGTGCCAGCAGGGACAGCTCCTACGAGCAGTACTTC. Amino acids: CASRDSSYEQYF. The chain has TRBV2 and TRBJ2-7, with D possibly TRBD1 on 6 matching bases. This CDR3 contains 12 residues. In germline, CDR1 is SNHLY, CDR2 FYNNEI. Trimming removed 6 bases at V and 0 bases at J, with 6 bases between.

The chain carries TRBV24-1 and TRBJ2-1; D unresolved. This CDR3 has 14 amino acids. Deletions cut 7 bases from V and 4 bases from J, with 13 bases between. Germline CDR1 KGHDR, CDR2 SFDVKD. The CDR3 here is CATSHNSEYNEQFF. The CDR3 DNA is TGTGCCACCAGCCACAATTCAGAATACAATGAGCAGTTCTTC.

The J gene is TRBJ1-1, the V gene TRBV6-5; D remains ambiguous. V dropped 4 bases and J dropped 1 base, with 7 bases sitting between them. In germline, CDR1 is MNHEY, CDR2 SVGAGI. The CDR3 is 13 amino acids. CDR3: CASSSGENTEAFF. The CDR3 DNA follows: TGTGCCAGCAGTTCAGGCGAGAACACTGAAGCTTTCTTT.

The rearrangement joins TRBV4-3 to TRBJ1-4; D is ambiguous. Trimming left V 1 base short and J 2 bases short, with 8 bases between. The CDR3 is made up of 15 amino acids. Per germline, CDR1 LGHNA and CDR2 YSLEER. DNA for the CDR3: TGCGCCAGCAGCCAAGGAGGGAATACTAATGAAAAACTGTTTTTT. Protein product: CASSQGGNTNEKLFF.

The chain employs TRBV5-1 and TRBJ1-2; tentatively, D is TRBD1 (6 bases). Trimming took 4 bases from V and 7 from J, leaving 14 bases between them. CDR3 size: 13 residues. Germline CDR1 reads SGHRS; CDR2 reads YFSETQ. The CDR3 nucleotides are TGCGCCAGCAGCCGAACAGGGATAGCTGGCTACACCTTC. It is translated as CASSRTGIAGYTF. The variable domain in full, completed from reference TRBV5-1 and TRBJ1-2, reads KAGVTQTPRYLIKTRGQQVTLSCSPISGHRSVSWYQQTPGQGLQFLFEYFSETQRNKGNFPGRFSGRQFSNSRSEMNVSTLELGDSALYLCASSRTGIAGYTFGSGTRLTVV.

V and J are TRBV19 and TRBJ2-2, with D possibly matching TRBD2 (7 bases). This CDR3 has 18 residues. CDR1 LNHDA and CDR2 SQIVND come from the germline V gene (reference sequence). V shed 6 bases and J shed 6 bases, with 26 bases lying between them. The CDR3: CASRPKPGGQRLPGELFF. CDR3 coding DNA: TGTGCCAGTAGACCGAAACCCGGGGGGCAACGTCTTCCCGGGGAGCTGTTTTTT.

The chain uses TRBV4-1 and TRBJ1-5; no reliable D call. This CDR3 region has 13 residues. Germline V gene lookup returns CDR1 MGHRA and CDR2 YSYEKL. V dropped 4 bases and J dropped 6 bases, with 10 bases sitting between them. The CDR3 is CASSPGKGQPQHF. DNA for the CDR3: TGCGCCAGCAGCCCAGGAAAGGGTCAGCCCCAGCATTTT.

This clone was picked up one time. The V gene is TRBV6-5, the J gene TRBJ2-3; 7 nucleotides match TRBD1. Germline-derived CDR1 and CDR2 are MNHEY and SVGAGI. The trim removed 4 bases at V and 3 bases at J, leaving 7 bases unmatched. This CDR3 contains 15 residues. The chain's CDR3 is CASSSSGTATDTQYF. CDR3 coding DNA: TGTGCCAGCAGTTCGTCCGGGACAGCGACAGATACGCAGTATTTT.

The J gene is TRBJ2-7, the V gene TRBV27; D is undetermined. The V end lost 4 bases, the J end lost 5 bases, and 18 bases lay between the germline ends. The V gene's germline CDR1 is MNHEY and CDR2 SMNVEV (reference sequence). This CDR3 has 15 amino acids. The CDR3 protein is CASSSPGRMRNEQYF. Here the CDR3 DNA reads TGTGCCAGCAGTTCCCCCGGTCGGATGAGGAACGAGCAGTACTTC.

The chain has TRBV4-3 and TRBJ1-1, with D possibly being TRBD1 (5 bases). The CDR3 has 13 residues. Trimming cost V 6 bases and J 2 bases, with 10 bases left between them. Germline V lookup: CDR1 LGHNA, CDR2 YSLEER. CDR3 DNA: TGCGCCAGCAGAAGGGACCTAAACACTGAAGCTTTCTTT. This encodes CASRRDLNTEAFF.

This clone was seen a single time. The chain uses TRBV10-3 and TRBJ2-7; 13 bases fit TRBD2. This CDR3 comprises 17 residues. CDR1 is ENHRY, CDR2 SYGVKD, per germline. J was trimmed by 1 base and V by 3 bases; bases with no gene match: 6. CDR3 region: CAISELAGGTVSYEQYF. The CDR3 nucleotides read TGTGCCATCAGTGAACTAGCGGGGGGGACTGTTTCCTACGAGCAGTACTTC.

The chain employs TRBV6-5 and TRBJ1-3; D not certain. V gave up 0 bases and J gave up 3 bases, with 9 bases separating them. The germline CDR1 and CDR2 sequences are MNHEY and SVGAGI. This CDR3 contains 15 residues. CDR3 DNA: TGTGCCAGCAGTTACTCTTCGCCAGGTGGAAACACCATATATTTT. Its translation is CASSYSSPGGNTIYF.

The chain uses TRBV15 and TRBJ1-1; D not resolved. CDR3 length: 13 residues. V was shortened by 2 bases and J by 6 bases, with 10 bases between the two germline ends. CDR1 is LNHNV, CDR2 YYDKDF, per germline (reference sequence). CDR3 in amino acids: CATSRSLRAEAFF. Written as DNA, the CDR3 is TGTGCCACCAGCAGATCCCTCCGGGCTGAAGCTTTCTTT. Supplemented by reference TRBV15 and TRBJ1-1, the full variable domain reads DAMVIQNPRYQVTQFGKPVTLSCSQTLNHNVMYWYQQKSSQAPKLLFHYYDKDFNNEADTPDNFQSRRPNTSFCFLDIRSPGLGDTAMYLCATSRSLRAEAFFGQGTRLTVV.

This chain joins TRBV6-5 and TRBJ1-5; 7 nucleotides line up with TRBD1. There are 15 residues in the CDR3. Germline V gives CDR1 MNHEY, CDR2 SVGAGI. With 8 bases clipped from V and 7 bases from J, the junction kept 14 bases outside the gene matches. The CDR3 coding sequence is TGTGCCAGCCGAGACGACAGGGAATATAGACAGCCCCAGCATTTT. This gives the protein CASRDDREYRQPQHF.

The rearrangement links TRBV6-5 to TRBJ1-1, with unresolved D. The V gene's germline CDR1 is MNHEY and CDR2 SVGAGI. Trimming took 4 bases from V and 4 from J, leaving 13 bases between them. The CDR3 length is 14 residues. CDR3 loop: CASSFTPPITEAFF. Here the CDR3 DNA reads TGTGCCAGCAGTTTTACTCCTCCTATCACTGAAGCTTTCTTT.

The rearrangement links TRBV4-3 to TRBJ2-6, with a possible D match to TRBD2 (5 bases). The CDR3 is made up of 18 amino acids. V lost 0 bases, J lost 4 bases, and 16 bases lay in between. CDR1 and CDR2 (germline): LGHNA, YSLEER. This chain's CDR3 is CASSQDRSSPGGANVLTF. CDR3 in DNA: TGCGCCAGCAGCCAAGATCGAAGTAGCCCGGGAGGGGCCAACGTCCTGACTTTC.

The V and J genes are TRBV27 and TRBJ1-1; 8 bases fit TRBD1. Germline trimming cut 3 bases from V and 11 bases from J; bases unmatched to any gene: 11. The CDR3 runs 14 residues. Germline CDR1 MNHEY, CDR2 SMNVEV (reference sequence). CDR3 in amino acids: CASSFGGTGFDAFF. CDR3 coding DNA: TGTGCCAGCAGTTTTGGGGGGACAGGTTTTGATGCTTTCTTT.

This chain links TRBV7-2 with TRBJ1-1; D not resolved. In germline, CDR1 is SGHTA, CDR2 FQGNSA. V dropped 0 bases and J dropped 5 bases, with 10 bases sitting between them. This CDR3 is 14 amino acids long. The CDR3 DNA reads as TGTGCCAGCAGCTTAGCGCAGAAAGGGACTGAAGCTTTCTTT. Its protein product is CASSLAQKGTEAFF.